The T cell receptor (beta chain) described here comes from a study of monozygotic twins with inflammatory bowel disease. CDR1 is SGHTA, CDR2 FQGTGA, per germline. This CDR3 region has 15 residues. Concerning this clonotype: The antigen remains undetermined.

TCRalpha and TCRbeta cDNA underwent two nested PCRs of around 15 and 10 cycles. TCRdb reprocessed the 5' RACE reads, with one entry per CDR3 protein and no DNA. The sample totals over 110,000 distinct CDR3 sequences. Study-wide findings and caveats: With inverse Simpson as the measure, TCRbeta diversity was lower in IBD patients than in healthy co-twins.

The sample consisted of blood. The source is a human donor with ulcerative colitis or Crohn's disease, or a healthy co-twin of an affected twin (not recorded which). The chain couples TRBV7-3 to TRBJ2-1; the TRBD2 assignment by TCRdb is unverifiable without DNA. This CDR3 is CASSLAGTIYNEQFF.